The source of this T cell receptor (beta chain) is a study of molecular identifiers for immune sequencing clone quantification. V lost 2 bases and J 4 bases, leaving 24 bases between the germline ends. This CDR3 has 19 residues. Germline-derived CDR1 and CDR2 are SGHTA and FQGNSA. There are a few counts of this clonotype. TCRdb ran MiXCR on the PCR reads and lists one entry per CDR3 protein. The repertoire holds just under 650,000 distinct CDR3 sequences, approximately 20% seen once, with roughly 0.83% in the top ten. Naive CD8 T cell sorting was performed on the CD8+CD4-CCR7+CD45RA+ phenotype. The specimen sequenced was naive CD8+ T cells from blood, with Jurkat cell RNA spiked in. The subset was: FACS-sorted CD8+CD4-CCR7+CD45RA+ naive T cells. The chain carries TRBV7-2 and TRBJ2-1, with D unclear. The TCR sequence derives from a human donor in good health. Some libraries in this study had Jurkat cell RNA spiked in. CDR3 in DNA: TGTGCCAGCAGCTTAATGGGCCCGGGCTTAGGTTTATCGTACAATGAGCAGTTCTTC. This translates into CASSLMGPGLGLSYNEQFF.